The 29 T cell receptor beta chains in this list originate from one sample, sequenced in a study of blood T cell repertoires in COVID-19. The table came from immunoSEQ multiplex PCR; TCRdb's copy has only in-frame clones and leaves some out. The top ten hold around 3% of the sample, which has hundreds of thousands of clones, approximately 86% seen once. Sequencing was carried out using PBMCs or T cells enriched from blood (not recorded which). Every receptor here comes from a woman between 40 and 50 years old with acute COVID-19.

The V and J genes are TRBV5-5 and TRBJ2-7, with 12 bases that match TRBD2. CDR1 SGHKS and CDR2 YYEKEE come from the germline V gene (reference sequence). The trim removed 4 bases at V and 4 bases at J, leaving 6 bases unmatched. CDR3 length: 15 amino acids. CDR3 residues: CASSLTSGRWYEQYF. The CDR3 coding sequence is TGTGCCAGCAGCCTGACTAGCGGGAGATGGTACGAGCAGTACTTC.

The chain links TRBV6-1 to TRBJ1-1; 10 bases line up with TRBD1. Trimming removed 0 bases from V and 4 bases from J; junction bases left unmatched: 8. CDR1 is MNHNS, CDR2 SASEGT, per germline. The CDR3 runs 17 residues. CDR3 residues: CASSEAPGTGVGTEAFF. DNA for the CDR3: TGTGCCAGCAGTGAAGCGCCCGGGACAGGGGTGGGCACTGAAGCTTTCTTT.

This clone was picked up one time. The rearrangement links TRBV10-1 to TRBJ2-3, with 9 bases fitting TRBD2. Looked up from germline, CDR1 is WNHNN and CDR2 is SYGVQD (reference sequence). J was trimmed by 5 bases and V by 5 bases; bases with no gene match: 8. This CDR3 is 15 amino acids long. This CDR3 reads CASSTSGQLGDTQYF. CDR3 in DNA: TGCGCCAGCAGTACTAGCGGGCAATTGGGAGATACGCAGTATTTT.

J is TRBJ1-1 and V is TRBV10-3; 8 bases match TRBD1. The CDR3 contains 15 residues. Germline lookup yields CDR1 ENHRY and CDR2 SYGVKD. J gave up 4 bases and V 2 bases, and 6 bases lay outside the gene matches. The CDR3 nucleotides are TGTGCCATCAGTGAGCTCGGGACAGGTTCCACTGAAGCTTTCTTT. Its translation is CAISELGTGSTEAFF.

The gene calls are TRBV4-1 and TRBJ1-1; 7 nucleotides agree with TRBD1. CDR1 is MGHRA, CDR2 YSYEKL, per germline. The J segment lost 0 bases and the V segment lost 6 bases, leaving 7 bases of the junction unmatched. CDR3 length: 15 amino acids. CDR3: CASRRTGQMNTEAFF. The CDR3 DNA is TGCGCCAGCAGGAGGACGGGACAGATGAACACTGAAGCTTTCTTT.

J is TRBJ1-1 and V is TRBV20-1; D unclear. The CDR3 runs to 11 residues. Germline V CDR1 and CDR2: DFQATT, SNEGSKA (reference sequence). V was cut by 7 bases and J by 11 bases, with 17 bases left in between. CDR3 DNA sequence: TGCAGTGGGCGGGCCAAAGTCTCGGCTTTCTTT. Encoded protein: CSGRAKVSAFF.

This chain connects TRBV5-3 to TRBJ1-5; D not certain. TRBV5-3 is sorted into the ORF group, with uncertain function. Trimming pared 8 bases from V and 6 bases from J, leaving 21 bases between. This CDR3 spans 15 amino acids. The CDR3 region is CASQAQPFSGQPQHF. For the CDR3, the DNA is TGTGCCAGCCAAGCCCAGCCATTCTCAGGTCAGCCCCAGCATTTT.

The rearrangement joins TRBV7-9 to TRBJ2-5, with TRBD2 as a possible D gene (6 bases). Germline values: CDR1 SEHNR, CDR2 FQNEAQ (reference sequence). Trimming cost V 5 bases and J 5 bases, with 15 bases left between them. This CDR3 has 14 amino acids. The CDR3 region is CASSPRLVGETQYF. In DNA, the CDR3 is TGTGCCAGCAGCCCTCGACTAGTGGGGGAGACCCAGTACTTC. Variable domain in full (rest from reference TRBV7-9 and TRBJ2-5): DTGVSQNPRHKITKRGQNVTFRCDPISEHNRLYWYRQTLGQGPEFLTYFQNEAQLEKSRLLSDRFSAERPKGSFSTLEIQRTEQGDSAMYLCASSPRLVGETQYFGPGTRLLVL.

This sequence joins TRBV5-6 and TRBJ2-1; 14 nucleotides align to TRBD2. The CDR3 covers 16 residues. Unmatched junction bases numbered 7, after V lost 3 bases and J lost 8 bases. CDR1 SGHDT and CDR2 YYEEEE come from the germline V gene. DNA of the CDR3: TGTGCCAGCAGCTCGGGACTAGCGGGAGATTATCATGAGCAGTTCTTC. It encodes CASSSGLAGDYHEQFF.

This chain joins TRBV7-2 and TRBJ2-3; D possibly corresponds to TRBD2 (5 bases). The CDR3 consists of 17 residues. Per germline, CDR1 SGHTA and CDR2 FQGNSA. The V end lost 0 bases, the J end lost 4 bases, and 17 bases lay between the germline ends. The CDR3 region has the DNA TGTGCCAGCAGCTTAGCGATCGGACTCGAGCCCCCAGATACGCAGTATTTT. It yields the protein CASSLAIGLEPPDTQYF.

V and J are TRBV6-5 and TRBJ2-7; maybe TRBD2 (7 bases). Germline CDR1 reads MNHEY; CDR2 reads SVGAGI. This CDR3 contains 13 residues. V lost 6 bases to trimming and J lost 4 bases, with 13 bases between them. The CDR3 sequence: CASSKGGSYEQYF. DNA for the CDR3: TGTGCCAGCAGCAAGGGGGGGTCTTACGAGCAGTACTTC.

The V gene is TRBV6-1, the J gene TRBJ1-1; TRBD1 matches at 9 bases. The V segment lost 4 bases and the J segment 0 bases; nucleotides outside the gene matches: 6. This CDR3 has 16 residues. Germline CDR1 and CDR2: MNHNS and SASEGT. The CDR3 nucleotides are TGTGCCAGCAGTGCAGCCGGGACAGGGATGAACACTGAAGCTTTCTTT. Translation gives CASSAAGTGMNTEAFF.

J is TRBJ1-3 and V is TRBV18; D is ambiguous. V was pared by 4 bases and J by 4 bases, with 8 bases between. Germline lookup yields CDR1 KGHSH and CDR2 LQKENI. This CDR3 is built from 13 residues. This CDR3 reads CASSRDSGNTIYF. The CDR3 DNA follows: TGTGCCAGCTCACGAGACTCGGGAAACACCATATATTTT.

The chain couples TRBV2 to TRBJ1-2, with D possibly matching TRBD1 (6 bases). CDR3 length: 14 amino acids. V lost 10 bases and J lost 3, with 18 bases in between. Germline V gene sequence: CDR1 SNHLY, CDR2 FYNNEI. The CDR3, as DNA: TGTGCCACATCTTCAGGGGTGATGGACTATGGCTACACCTTC. Encoded protein: CATSSGVMDYGYTF. Variable domain in full (rest from reference TRBV2 and TRBJ1-2): EPEVTQTPSHQVTQMGQEVILRCVPISNHLYFYWYRQILGQKVEFLVSFYNNEISEKSEIFDDQFSVERPDGSNFTLKIRSTKLEDSAMYFCATSSGVMDYGYTFGSGTRLTVV.

The chain has TRBV27 and TRBJ2-3; 8 bases fit TRBD2. The CDR3 length is 15 residues. V was clipped by 2 bases and J by 7 bases; unmatched bases: 8. The germline V gene encodes CDR1 MNHEY and CDR2 SMNVEV (reference sequence). The CDR3 bases are TGTGCCAGCAGTTTAACGGGAGGGCCGGGTTATACGCAGTATTTT. Encoded protein: CASSLTGGPGYTQYF.

In its sample, this clone was seen once. The chain employs TRBV7-8 and TRBJ1-1; D is uncertain. In germline, CDR1 is SGHVS, CDR2 FQNEAQ. CDR3 size: 12 residues. Trimming took 2 bases from V and 7 from J, leaving 8 bases between them. The CDR3 region has the DNA TGTGCCAGCAGCTTACTACGGTTTGAAGCTTTCTTT. This translates into CASSLLRFEAFF.

Turning to this clone: The sample has other DNA sequences that encode this CDR3 too. This chain connects TRBV19 to TRBJ2-5, with TRBD1 matching over 7 bases. V trimming: 4 bases; J trimming: 2 bases; junction bases outside the gene matches: 1. The CDR3 loop spans 13 amino acids. Germline V gene lookup returns CDR1 LNHDA and CDR2 SQIVND (reference sequence). This chain's CDR3 is CASSTQGQETQYF. The CDR3 bases are TGTGCCAGTAGTACACAGGGGCAAGAGACCCAGTACTTC.

The gene calls are TRBV6-5 and TRBJ2-5; 11 bases map to TRBD2. Germline V CDR1 and CDR2: MNHEY, SVGAGI. This CDR3 comprises 14 residues. After removal of 6 bases from V and 6 bases from J, the junction contained 6 bases not matched to a gene. Written as DNA, the CDR3 is TGTGCCAGCAGGTCCTCTAGCGGGAGGCAGACCCAGTACTTC. This codes for CASRSSSGRQTQYF.

The chain combines TRBV27 with TRBJ2-7; a weak D match, TRBD1 (5 bases). The CDR3 extends over 12 amino acids. In germline, CDR1 is MNHEY, CDR2 SMNVEV (reference sequence). Between the trimmed V and J ends, which lost 6 bases and 3 bases, there was a span of 9 bases. Here the CDR3 DNA reads TGTGCCAGCAGGGGGCCTCACTACGAGCAGTACTTC. Protein: CASRGPHYEQYF.

The chain recombines TRBV7-9 with TRBJ1-1; D might be TRBD1 (5 bases). The CDR3 contains 15 residues. Per the germline V gene, CDR1 is SEHNR and CDR2 is FQNEAQ (reference sequence). V was shortened by 5 bases and J by 3 bases, with 16 bases between the two germline ends. The CDR3 spells CASSPGRGGDTEAFF. The DNA of the CDR3 is TGTGCCAGCAGCCCAGGGCGGGGTGGGGACACTGAAGCTTTCTTT.

This clone appeared a few times. J is TRBJ2-1 and V is TRBV19; 12 bases are shared with TRBD2. Per germline, CDR1 LNHDA and CDR2 SQIVND (reference sequence). Germline trimming cut 6 bases from V and 4 bases from J; bases unmatched to any gene: 4. This CDR3 is built from 15 residues. The CDR3 sequence is CASRLAGGPYNEQFF. The DNA for the CDR3 is TGTGCCAGTAGACTAGCGGGAGGTCCATACAATGAGCAGTTCTTC.

The chain has TRBV7-8 and TRBJ1-1; tentative D call: TRBD1 (5 bases). CDR3 length equals 13 residues. Germline V gene data show CDR1 as SGHVS and CDR2 as FQNEAQ. The V and J ends lost 4 bases and 4 bases respectively, with 10 bases between them. CDR3 coding DNA: TGTGCCAGCAGCTCGACAGTTCGCACTGAAGCTTTCTTT. Amino acids: CASSSTVRTEAFF.

As DNA, the CDR3 is TGTGCAAGTCGCCCAACGGGTAGTAGCGGGAGTAATGAGCAGTTCTTC. Protein: CASRPTGSSGSNEQFF. The genes are TRBV12-2 and TRBJ2-1; the D call TRBD2 from the table was never checked on the DNA. TRBV12-2 corresponds to a pseudogene. This CDR3 comprises 16 residues.

The rearrangement links TRBV6-5 to TRBJ2-7; TRBD2 matches at 7 bases. Losses at the gene ends were 5 bases for V and 0 bases for J; bases not matched to a gene: 4. The CDR3 spans 14 residues. Germline values: CDR1 MNHEY, CDR2 SVGAGI. DNA of the CDR3: TGTGCCAGCAGTCCCGGGACTACCTCCTACGAGCAGTACTTC. Its translation: CASSPGTTSYEQYF.

V and J are TRBV3-1 (or the pseudogene TRBV3-2) and TRBJ2-1; D is possibly TRBD2 (7 bases). This CDR3 spans 18 amino acids. V was pared by 1 base and J by 0 bases, with 16 bases between. The germline V gene encodes CDR1 LGHDT and CDR2 YNNKEL (reference sequence). The DNA for the CDR3 is TGTGCCAGCAGCCAAGGCCCGGGGGCGGGAGTCTCCTACAATGAGCAGTTCTTC. It codes for CASSQGPGAGVSYNEQFF.

The V call is TRBV11-3, the J call TRBJ2-7; 7 bases line up with TRBD2. V shed 1 base, J shed 2 bases, and the junction held 5 bases outside the gene matches. The CDR3 has 15 amino acids. The germline gives CDR1 SGHNT, CDR2 YENEEA. The CDR3 reads CASSLGSSGPYEQYF. As DNA, the CDR3 is TGTGCCAGCAGCTTAGGTTCTAGCGGCCCCTACGAGCAGTACTTC. Supplemented by reference TRBV11-3 and TRBJ2-7, the full variable domain reads EAGVVQSPRYKIIEKKQPVAFWCNPISGHNTLYWYLQNLGQGPELLIRYENEEAVDDSQLPKDRFSAERLKGVDSTLKIQPAELGDSAVYLCASSLGSSGPYEQYFGPGTRLTVT.

The gene calls are TRBV9 and TRBJ2-1, with D unclear. CDR3 size: 16 residues. CDR1 SGDLS and CDR2 YYNGEE come from the germline V gene. Deletions cut 2 bases from V and 0 bases from J, with 12 bases between. CDR3 residues: CASSVDGDLSYNEQFF. CDR3 sequence (DNA): TGTGCCAGCAGCGTCGATGGAGACCTCTCCTACAATGAGCAGTTCTTC.

This chain uses TRBV9 with TRBJ2-7, with 10 bases lining up with TRBD2. The CDR3 consists of 14 residues. Germline lookup yields CDR1 SGDLS and CDR2 YYNGEE. V shed 3 bases, J shed 5 bases, and the junction held 5 bases outside the gene matches. CDR3 nucleotides: TGTGCCAGCAGCGGTCCTAGCGGGAGACACGAGCAGTACTTC. This gives the protein CASSGPSGRHEQYF.

The J gene is TRBJ1-5, the V gene TRBV5-6; 8 bases are shared with TRBD1. The CDR3 is made up of 15 amino acids. Per germline, CDR1 SGHDT and CDR2 YYEEEE. The ends lost 0 bases at V and 6 bases at J; junction bases unmatched: 5. CDR3 loop: CASSLGQGATQPQHF. The DNA for the CDR3 is TGTGCCAGCAGCTTGGGGCAGGGGGCGACTCAGCCCCAGCATTTT. The full variable domain, completed using reference TRBV5-6 and TRBJ1-5, is DAGVTQSPTHLIKTRGQQVTLRCSPKSGHDTVSWYQQALGQGPQFIFQYYEEEERQRGNFPDRFSGHQFPNYSSELNVNALLLGDSALYLCASSLGQGATQPQHFGDGTRLSIL.